The clone carrying this T cell receptor beta chain has a single count. Per the germline V gene, CDR1 is SNHLY and CDR2 is FYNNEI. CDR3 length: 15 amino acids. Trimming at V came to 5 bases and at J to 2 bases, leaving 9 bases not matched to a gene. Here immunoSEQ multiplex PCR was the method, and the copy in TCRdb shows in-frame clones only, minus some. The sample includes under 300,000 clones, roughly 89% of them seen just once. The data originate from a study of blood T cell repertoires in COVID-19. This TCR was sampled from a man between 45 and 60 years old with acute or convalescent COVID-19. The rearrangement uses TRBV2 and TRBJ2-7; 7 bases fit TRBD1. Sequencing input: peripheral blood. The CDR3 region is CASSTRTGSTYEQYF. The CDR3 DNA reads TGTGCCAGCAGTACCCGGACAGGATCAACCTACGAGCAGTACTTC.